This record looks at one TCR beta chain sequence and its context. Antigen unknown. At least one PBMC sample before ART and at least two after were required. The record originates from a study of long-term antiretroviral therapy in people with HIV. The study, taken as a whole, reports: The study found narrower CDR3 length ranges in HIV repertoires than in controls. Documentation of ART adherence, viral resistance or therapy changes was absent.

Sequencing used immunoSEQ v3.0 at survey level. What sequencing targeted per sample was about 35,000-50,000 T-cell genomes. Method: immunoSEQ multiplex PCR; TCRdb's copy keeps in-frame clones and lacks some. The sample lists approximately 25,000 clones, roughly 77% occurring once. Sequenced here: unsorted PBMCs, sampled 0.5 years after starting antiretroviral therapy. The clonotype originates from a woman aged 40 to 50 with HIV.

The CDR3 loop reads CASSYSIADREGYTF. In DNA form, the CDR3 reads TGTGCCAGCAGTTACTCGATAGCCGACAGGGAAGGCTACACCTTC. The rearrangement uses TRBV6-5 and TRBJ1-2, with 7 bases fitting TRBD1. After removal of 0 bases from V and 8 bases from J, the junction contained 9 bases not matched to a gene. Germline lookup yields CDR1 MNHEY and CDR2 SVGAGI. The CDR3 totals 15 residues.